The 5 T cell receptor beta chains reported below all come from one sample, sequenced in a study of human T cells and chemical hapten exposure. Time point reported: pre-sensitization, week 0. Treatment given: therapeutic diphenylcyclopropenone sensitization with weekly scalp DPC. MiXCR, applied by TCRdb to the RACE reads, yields one record per CDR3 protein. The profile shows fewer than 300,000 distinct CDR3 sequences, more than 6.5% of them singletons. The sample was whole blood, taken in connection with sensitization to the hapten diphenylcyclopropenone (DPC). The receptors here all came from a woman aged 40 to 49 with alopecia areata. Some clones in this sample may be carry-over from other donors' samples.

This clonotype appeared many times. The rearrangement joins TRBV15 to TRBJ2-1, with D tentatively TRBD1 (7 bases). CDR1 is LNHNV and CDR2 is YYDKDF in the germline V gene (reference sequence). The CDR3 has 17 residues. The V and J ends lost 1 base and 2 bases respectively, with 15 bases between them. The CDR3 spells CATSRVPGRGAYNEQFF. The DNA of the CDR3 is TGTGCCACCAGCAGAGTCCCGGGCAGGGGGGCCTACAATGAGCAGTTCTTC.

This clonotype was picked up a small number of times. V is TRBV6-6 and J is TRBJ1-2; 7 bases map to TRBD1. The CDR3 consists of 16 residues. Germline V lookup: CDR1 MNHNY, CDR2 SVGAGI (reference sequence). The ends lost 6 bases at V and 4 bases at J; junction bases unmatched: 14. The CDR3 DNA sequence: TGTGCCAGCAGCTCCCAACCGGGACAGACAACCTATGGCTACACCTTC. Translation gives CASSSQPGQTTYGYTF.

The sample holds many counts of this clonotype. The rearrangement links TRBV7-2 to TRBJ2-3; 10 bases match TRBD2. The CDR3 is 17 amino acids. Germline assignment: CDR1 SGHTA and CDR2 FQGNSA. The V gene end was trimmed by 2 bases and the J gene end by 4 bases; junction bases not matched to a gene: 9. CDR3 coding DNA: TGTGCCAGCAGCTTACCTTATGCTAGCGGGAGCCCAGATACGCAGTATTTT. It codes for CASSLPYASGSPDTQYF.

CDR3 protein: CASSPDTYQPQHF. CDR3 coding DNA: TGTGCCAGCAGCCCTGACACCTATCAGCCCCAGCATTTT. V gene TRBV7-6 combines with J gene TRBJ1-5; no clear D. The V gene's germline CDR1 is SGHVS and CDR2 FNYEAQ. The CDR3 is made up of 13 amino acids. V gave up 5 bases and J gave up 5 bases, with 10 bases separating them.

This clonotype was detected ten times or more. This chain links TRBV6-5 with TRBJ1-2; D not certain. CDR1 is MNHEY, CDR2 SVGAGI, per germline. The CDR3 sequence is 11 residues long. With 5 bases removed from V and 8 bases from J, the gap between germline ends came to 9 bases. The CDR3 sequence: CASSHTGGYTF. The CDR3 nucleotides read TGTGCCAGCAGTCACACCGGCGGCTACACCTTC.